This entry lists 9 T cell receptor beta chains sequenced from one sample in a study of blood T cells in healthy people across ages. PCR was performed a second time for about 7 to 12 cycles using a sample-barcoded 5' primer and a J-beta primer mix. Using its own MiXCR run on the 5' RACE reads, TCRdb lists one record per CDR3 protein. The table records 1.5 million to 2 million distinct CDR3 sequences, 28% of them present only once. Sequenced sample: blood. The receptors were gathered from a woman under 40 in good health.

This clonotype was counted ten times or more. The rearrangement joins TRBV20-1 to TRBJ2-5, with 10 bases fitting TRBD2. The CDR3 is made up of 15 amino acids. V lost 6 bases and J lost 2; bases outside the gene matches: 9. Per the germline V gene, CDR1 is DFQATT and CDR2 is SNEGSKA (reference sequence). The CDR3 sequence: CSAIFGLAVQETQYF. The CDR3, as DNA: TGCAGTGCCATTTTCGGACTAGCGGTACAAGAGACCCAGTACTTC.

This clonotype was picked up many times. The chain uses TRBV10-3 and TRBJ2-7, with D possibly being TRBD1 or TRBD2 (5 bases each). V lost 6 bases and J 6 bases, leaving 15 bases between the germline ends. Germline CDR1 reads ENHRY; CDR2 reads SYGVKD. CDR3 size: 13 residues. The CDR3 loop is CAIRGDPTGEQYF. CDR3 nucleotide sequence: TGTGCCATCAGGGGGGATCCGACGGGCGAGCAGTACTTC.

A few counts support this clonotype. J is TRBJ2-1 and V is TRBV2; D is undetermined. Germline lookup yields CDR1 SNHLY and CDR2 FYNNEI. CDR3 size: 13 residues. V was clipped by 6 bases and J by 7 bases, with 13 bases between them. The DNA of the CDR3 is TGTGCCAGCAGGTACTTAGCCCCAAATGAGCAGTTCTTC. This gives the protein CASRYLAPNEQFF.

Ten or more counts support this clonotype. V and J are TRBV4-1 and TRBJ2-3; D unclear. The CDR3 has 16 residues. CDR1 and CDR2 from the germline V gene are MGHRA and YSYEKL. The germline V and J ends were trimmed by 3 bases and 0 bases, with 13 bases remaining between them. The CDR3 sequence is CASSHRVFVSTDTQYF. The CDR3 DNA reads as TGCGCCAGCAGCCACCGCGTTTTCGTCAGCACAGATACGCAGTATTTT.

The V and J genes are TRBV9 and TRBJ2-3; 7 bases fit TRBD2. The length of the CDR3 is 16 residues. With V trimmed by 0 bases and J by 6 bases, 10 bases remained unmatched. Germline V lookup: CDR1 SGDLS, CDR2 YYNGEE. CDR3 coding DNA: TGTGCCAGCAGCGTAGTTGGGGGGGACGGTTCTGATACGCAGTATTTT. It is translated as CASSVVGGDGSDTQYF.

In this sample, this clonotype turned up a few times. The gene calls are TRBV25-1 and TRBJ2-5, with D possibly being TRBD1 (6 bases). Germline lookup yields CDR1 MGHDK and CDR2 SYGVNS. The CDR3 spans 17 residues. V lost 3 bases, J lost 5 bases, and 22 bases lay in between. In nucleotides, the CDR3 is TGTGCCAGCAGTGAGGGGTTAGGACAGCCCTCCCACGAGACCCAGTACTTC. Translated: CASSEGLGQPSHETQYF.

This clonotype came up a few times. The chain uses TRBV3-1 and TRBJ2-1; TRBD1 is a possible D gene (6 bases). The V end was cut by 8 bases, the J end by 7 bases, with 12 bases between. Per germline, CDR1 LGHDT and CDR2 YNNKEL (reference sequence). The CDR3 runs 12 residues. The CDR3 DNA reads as TGTGCCAGCGCTCCCGGACAGAATGAGCAGTTCTTC. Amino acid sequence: CASAPGQNEQFF.

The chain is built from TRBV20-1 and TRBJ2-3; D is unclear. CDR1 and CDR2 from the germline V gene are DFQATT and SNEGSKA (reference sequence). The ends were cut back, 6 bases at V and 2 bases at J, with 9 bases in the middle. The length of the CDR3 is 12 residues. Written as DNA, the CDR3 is TGCAGTGCGCCCTACGCCACAGATACGCAGTATTTT. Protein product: CSAPYATDTQYF.

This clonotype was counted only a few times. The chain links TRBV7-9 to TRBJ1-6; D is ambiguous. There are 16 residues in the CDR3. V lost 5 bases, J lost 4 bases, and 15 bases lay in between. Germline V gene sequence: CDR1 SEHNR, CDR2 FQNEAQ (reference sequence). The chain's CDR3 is CASSEPGSGYNSPLHF. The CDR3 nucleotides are TGTGCCAGCAGCGAGCCCGGGAGTGGGTATAATTCACCCCTCCACTTT.